This TCR beta chain is drawn from a study of shared clonotypes between healthy human individuals. Remarks on this clone: Its specificity is not known.

The study enrolled healthy HIV-negative adults without recent acute infections or vaccinations as donors. General study results and limits: Relative to clonotypes present in all four donors, those not shared had lower generation probabilities. On the whole, naive subsets had larger estimated richness than memory subsets had.

Authors' analysis steps: In the immunoSEQ data, sequences were junction-only and lacked quality scores, so filtering differed. TCRdb's table, derived via immunoSEQ multiplex PCR, lists solely in-frame clones and lacks some. That table gives V, J and clone size, and the DNA gave D and trimming. The profile shows roughly 2,500,000 clones, roughly 93% of them singletons. The sequence came from a man aged 18 to 30 in good health. Some clones in this sample may be carry-over from other donors' samples. The sequenced material came from naive CD4+ T cells from PBMCs. As for subset: CD45RA+ positively selected.

CDR3 residues: CASSLEGGGRAFF. In DNA form, the CDR3 reads TGTGCCAGCAGCTTAGAGGGCGGGGGTCGAGCTTTCTTT. The chain couples TRBV7-9 to TRBJ1-1, with D possibly being TRBD1 (5 bases). Germline values: CDR1 SEHNR, CDR2 FQNEAQ (reference sequence). The CDR3 sequence is 13 residues long. V lost 1 base and J lost 10, with 13 bases in between.